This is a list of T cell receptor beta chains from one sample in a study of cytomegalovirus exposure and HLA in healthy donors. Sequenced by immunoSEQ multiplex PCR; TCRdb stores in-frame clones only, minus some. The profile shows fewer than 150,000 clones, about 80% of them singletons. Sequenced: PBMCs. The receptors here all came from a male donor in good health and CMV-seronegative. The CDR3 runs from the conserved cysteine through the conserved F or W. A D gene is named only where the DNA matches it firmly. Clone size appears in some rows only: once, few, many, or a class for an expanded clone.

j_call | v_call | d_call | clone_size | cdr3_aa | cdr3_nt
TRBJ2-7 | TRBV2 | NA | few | CASSRGTYEQYF | TGTGCCAGCAGCCGGGGAACCTACGAGCAGTACTTC
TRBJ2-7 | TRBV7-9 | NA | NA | CASSLGSYEQYF | TGTGCCAGCAGCCTCGGGAGTTACGAGCAGTACTTC
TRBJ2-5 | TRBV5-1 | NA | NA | CASSLNGADRRETQYF | TGCGCCAGCAGCTTGAACGGTGCAGACAGACGCGAGACCCAGTACTTC
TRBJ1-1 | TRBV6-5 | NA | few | CASSYSTGTEAFF | TGTGCCAGCAGTTACTCGACGGGCACTGAAGCTTTCTTT
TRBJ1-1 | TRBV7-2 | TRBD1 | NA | CASSLKGGQGGYAFF | TGTGCCAGCAGCTTAAAAGGGGGGCAGGGGGGTTACGCTTTCTTT
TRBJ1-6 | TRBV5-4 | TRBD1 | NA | CASSRTGVNSPLHF | TGTGCCAGCAGCCGCACAGGGGTTAATTCACCCCTCCACTTT
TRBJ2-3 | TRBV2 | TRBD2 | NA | CASRGLAGGPADTQYF | TGTGCCAGCAGGGGACTAGCGGGGGGACCGGCAGATACGCAGTATTTT
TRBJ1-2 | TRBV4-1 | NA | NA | CASSQDLTVAAWGIYGYTF | TGCGCCAGCAGCCAAGATCTCACGGTCGCGGCATGGGGCATCTATGGCTACACCTTC
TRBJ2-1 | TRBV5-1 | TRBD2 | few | CASSSLGTSGSSYNEQFF | TGCGCCAGCAGCTCACTTGGGACTAGCGGGAGCTCCTACAATGAGCAGTTCTTC
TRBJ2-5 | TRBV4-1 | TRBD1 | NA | CASSQDWPGTGNQETQYF | TGCGCCAGCAGCCAAGATTGGCCCGGGACAGGGAACCAAGAGACCCAGTACTTC
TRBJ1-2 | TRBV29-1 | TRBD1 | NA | CSPRTGKYTNYGYTF | TGCAGCCCCCGGACAGGGAAATATACTAACTATGGCTACACCTTC
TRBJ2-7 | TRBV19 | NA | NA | CASSSHSYEQYF | TGTGCCAGTAGCTCTCACAGTTACGAGCAGTACTTC
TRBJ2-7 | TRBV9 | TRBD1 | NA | CASSVAQGQGEEQYF | TGTGCCAGCAGCGTAGCCCAGGGACAGGGTGAGGAGCAGTACTTC
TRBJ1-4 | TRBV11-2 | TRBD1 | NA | CASSWAGGAANEKLFF | TGTGCCAGCAGCTGGGCAGGGGGCGCGGCTAATGAAAAACTGTTTTTT
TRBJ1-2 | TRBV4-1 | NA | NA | CASNGQPYGYTF | TGCGCCAGTAATGGACAGCCCTATGGCTACACCTTC
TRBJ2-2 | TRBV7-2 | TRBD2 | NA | CASSSSGRNTGELFF | TGTGCCAGCAGCTCTAGCGGGAGGAACACCGGGGAGCTGTTTTTT
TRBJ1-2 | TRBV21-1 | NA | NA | CASSPDRFNYGYTF | TGTGCCAGCAGCCCGGACAGATTTAACTATGGCTACACCTTC
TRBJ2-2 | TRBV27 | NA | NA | CASRPGAQGTGELFF | TGTGCCAGCAGACCAGGGGCGCAAGGCACCGGGGAGCTGTTTTTT
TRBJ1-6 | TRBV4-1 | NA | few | CASSQEQYNSPLHF | TGCGCCAGCAGCCAAGAACAGTATAATTCACCCCTCCACTTT
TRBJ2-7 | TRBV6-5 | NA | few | CASSKALWSSYEQYF | TGTGCCAGCAGTAAGGCGTTATGGAGCTCCTACGAGCAGTACTTC
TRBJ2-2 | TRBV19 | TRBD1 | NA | CASKGTGDTGELFF | TGTGCCAGTAAAGGGACAGGGGACACCGGGGAGCTGTTTTTT
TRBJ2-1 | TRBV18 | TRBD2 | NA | CASSPFGTNGEQFF | TGTGCCAGCTCACCCTTCGGGACTAATGGTGAGCAGTTCTTC
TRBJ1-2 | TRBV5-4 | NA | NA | CASSLDPTAYGYTF | TGTGCCAGCAGCTTGGACCCGACAGCCTATGGCTACACCTTC
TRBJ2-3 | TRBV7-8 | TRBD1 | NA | CASSLQGGAGTDTQYF | TGTGCCAGCAGCCTGCAAGGGGGCGCCGGCACAGATACGCAGTATTTT
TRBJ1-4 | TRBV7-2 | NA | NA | CASSAQAGGGGGKLFF | TGTGCCAGCAGCGCCCAGGCTGGGGGCGGTGGTGGAAAACTGTTTTTT
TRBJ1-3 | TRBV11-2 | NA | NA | CASSLRRGGSFGNTIYF | TGTGCCAGCAGCTTAAGGAGGGGTGGGAGTTTCGGAAACACCATATATTTT
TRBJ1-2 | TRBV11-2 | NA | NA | CASSLGTELANYGYTF | TGTGCCAGCAGCTTAGGGACAGAGTTAGCTAACTATGGCTACACCTTC
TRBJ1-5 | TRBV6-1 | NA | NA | CASIPETVGYQPQHF | TGTGCCAGCATCCCTGAGACAGTTGGTTATCAGCCCCAGCATTTT
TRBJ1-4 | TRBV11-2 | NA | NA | CASSSQGYNEKLFF | TGTGCCAGCAGCTCACAGGGTTATAATGAAAAACTGTTTTTT
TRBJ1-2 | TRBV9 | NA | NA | CASSSQGGYTF | TGTGCCAGCAGCTCGCAGGGCGGCTACACCTTC
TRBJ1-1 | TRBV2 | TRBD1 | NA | CASSDRTGGRDTEAFF | TGTGCCAGCAGTGACAGGACAGGGGGCCGGGACACTGAAGCTTTCTTT
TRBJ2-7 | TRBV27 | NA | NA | CASSVRGGGYEQYF | TGTGCCAGCAGTGTGCGGGGAGGAGGCTACGAGCAGTACTTC
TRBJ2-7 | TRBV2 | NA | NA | CASLRDYEQYF | TGTGCCAGTTTACGGGATTACGAGCAGTACTTC
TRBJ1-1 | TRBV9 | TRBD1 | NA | CASSEDRGTEAFF | TGTGCCAGCAGCGAAGACAGGGGCACTGAAGCTTTCTTT
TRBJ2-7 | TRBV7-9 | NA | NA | CASSPDSLSYEQYF | TGTGCCAGCAGCCCGGACAGCCTCTCCTACGAGCAGTACTTC
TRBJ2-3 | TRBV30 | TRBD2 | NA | CAWSGKRGGRDTQYF | TGTGCCTGGAGTGGAAAGCGGGGGGGCCGGGATACGCAGTATTTT
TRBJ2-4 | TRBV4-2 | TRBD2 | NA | CASSPRAPTSGADINIQYF | TGTGCCAGCAGCCCTAGGGCCCCTACTAGCGGGGCGGATATAAACATTCAGTACTTC
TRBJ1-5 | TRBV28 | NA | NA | CASREFSNQPQHF | TGTGCCAGCAGAGAGTTCAGCAATCAGCCCCAGCATTTT
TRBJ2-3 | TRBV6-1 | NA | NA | CASSEWGLGESTDTQYF | TGTGCCAGCAGTGAATGGGGGCTGGGGGAAAGCACAGATACGCAGTATTTT
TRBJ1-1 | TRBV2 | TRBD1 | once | CASSIQGTSNTEAFF | TGTGCCAGCAGTATACAGGGGACTTCGAACACTGAAGCTTTCTTT
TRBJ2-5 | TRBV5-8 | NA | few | CASSLIRGRETQYF | TGTGCCAGCAGCTTGATCAGGGGGAGGGAGACCCAGTACTTC
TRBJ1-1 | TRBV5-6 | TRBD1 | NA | CASSFLDRAGGAEAFF | TGTGCCAGCAGCTTTCTGGACAGGGCAGGTGGAGCTGAAGCTTTCTTT
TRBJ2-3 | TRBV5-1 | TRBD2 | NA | CASSFSSGGTDTQYF | TGCGCCAGCAGCTTTTCTAGCGGGGGCACAGATACGCAGTATTTT
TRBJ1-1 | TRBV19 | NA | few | CASSAPTENTEAFF | TGTGCCAGTAGTGCGCCAACAGAGAACACTGAAGCTTTCTTT
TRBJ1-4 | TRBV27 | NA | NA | CASSSSGDEKLFF | TGTGCCAGCAGTTCGTCGGGGGACGAAAAACTGTTTTTT
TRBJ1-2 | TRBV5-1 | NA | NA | CASSSSSMYYGYTF | TGCGCCAGCAGCTCCAGTTCGATGTACTATGGCTACACCTTC
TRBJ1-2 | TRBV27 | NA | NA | CASSLREDYGYTF | TGTGCCAGCAGTCTGAGGGAAGACTATGGCTACACCTTC
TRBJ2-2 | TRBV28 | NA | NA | CASRGDTGELFF | TGTGCCAGCAGGGGAGACACCGGGGAGCTGTTTTTT